The rows below give T cell receptor beta chains drawn from one sample of a study of T cell responses to AZD1222 COVID-19 vaccine. TCRdb's copy holds only in-frame clones and misses some; the assay was immunoSEQ multiplex PCR. The table lists under 85,000 clones, around 90% of them singletons. This material consisted of peripheral blood, taken on day 0 of AZD1222 vaccination. All receptors come from an adult in good health. CDR3s include the opening cysteine and the closing phenylalanine or tryptophan. D genes are given only for firm matches. Clone size, where shown, is once, few, many, or a class for clones that have expanded.

TRBJ2-3,TRBD2,once,TRBV5-4,CASSFTSGSGTDTQYF,TGTGCCAGCAGCTTCACTAGCGGGAGTGGAACAGATACGCAGTATTTT
TRBJ2-6,NA,NA,TRBV19,CASIPSGANVLTF,TGTGCCAGTATCCCCTCTGGGGCCAACGTCCTGACTTTC
TRBJ2-2,NA,NA,TRBV6-5,CASRRSNTGELFF,TGTGCCAGCAGACGATCGAACACCGGGGAGCTGTTTTTT
TRBJ1-1,NA,NA,TRBV7-3,CASSLTMNTEAFF,TGTGCCAGCAGCTTAACTATGAACACTGAAGCTTTCTTT
TRBJ2-7,NA,NA,TRBV6-5,CASSYTGRFEQYF,TGTGCCAGCAGTTACACCGGGAGATTCGAGCAGTACTTC
TRBJ1-2,NA,NA,TRBV6-1,CASSEADPGTLYGYTF,TGTGCCAGCAGTGAAGCAGACCCAGGTACCCTATATGGCTACACCTTC
TRBJ2-1,TRBD1,NA,TRBV5-8,CASSLESGQDFNEQFF,TGTGCCAGCAGCTTGGAATCCGGACAGGACTTCAATGAGCAGTTCTTC
TRBJ1-3,NA,NA,TRBV29-1,CSVLEGGNTIYF,TGCAGCGTATTAGAGGGAGGAAACACCATATATTTT
TRBJ2-1,NA,once,TRBV3-1/TRBV3-2,CASRSSAYNEQFF,TGTGCCAGCAGAAGTTCTGCCTACAATGAGCAGTTCTTC
TRBJ2-4,TRBD1,NA,TRBV19,CASSIPGGLTKNIQYF,TGTGCCAGTAGTATACCAGGGGGCTTAACCAAAAACATTCAGTACTTC
TRBJ2-3,TRBD2,NA,TRBV6-5,CASREREKGDTQYF,TGTGCCAGCCGGGAGCGGGAGAAGGGAGATACGCAGTATTTT
TRBJ2-7,TRBD2,NA,TRBV4-1,CASSQLADSSYEQYF,TGCGCCAGCAGCCAACTAGCGGATAGCTCCTACGAGCAGTACTTC